The 22 T cell receptor beta chains listed next were all sequenced from one sample in a study of spatial heterogeneity in lung cancer. Time point given: sample taken at primary tumor resection. The input material, whole RNA from tumor, nontumor lung or frozen PBMC, was sequenced unsorted. TCRdb independently ran MiXCR on the 5' RACE reads; one entry per CDR3 protein. There are 90,000 or so distinct CDR3 sequences in the sample; around 9% occur only once, and 6.9% lies in the top ten. Sequenced material: PBMCs, taken at surgery. These receptors came from a male donor with early-stage non-small cell lung cancer.

This clonotype was counted between two and nine times. The rearrangement uses TRBV29-1 and TRBJ1-5, with D perhaps TRBD1 (5 bases). Germline V gene data show CDR1 as SQVTM and CDR2 as ANQGSEA. The length of the CDR3 is 14 residues. V was cut by 4 bases and J by 2 bases, with 12 bases left in between. CDR3 sequence: CSVGAGGGNQPQHF. CDR3 sequence (DNA): TGCAGCGTTGGAGCCGGGGGGGGCAATCAGCCCCAGCATTTT.

The chain employs TRBV20-1 and TRBJ2-3; the match to TRBD2 covers 7 bases. Trimming took 2 bases from V and 0 from J; bases not matched to a gene: 2. Germline V gives CDR1 DFQATT, CDR2 SNEGSKA (reference sequence). The length of the CDR3 is 14 residues. CDR3 protein: CSARSGISTDTQYF. CDR3 in DNA: TGCAGTGCTAGAAGCGGGATCAGCACAGATACGCAGTATTTT.

This chain uses TRBV28 with TRBJ2-7, with 9 positions matching TRBD2. Per the germline V gene, CDR1 is MDHEN and CDR2 is SYDVKM. V dropped 7 bases and J dropped 2; count of bases not matched to a gene: 6. The CDR3 totals 14 residues. The DNA of the CDR3 is TGTGCCAGCACCCCCGGGACTAGCCCCTACGAGCAGTACTTC. Its translation: CASTPGTSPYEQYF.

This clonotype occurred a few times. The V gene is TRBV25-1, the J gene TRBJ2-1; TRBD2 matches at 8 bases. Germline assignment: CDR1 MGHDK and CDR2 SYGVNS. The junction had 10 bases not matched to a gene; V was cut back by 4 bases and J by 5 bases. This CDR3 is built from 16 residues. This CDR3 is CASSGVGGGIDNEQFF. The CDR3 bases are TGTGCCAGCAGTGGTGTGGGCGGGGGGATCGACAATGAGCAGTTCTTC.

The genes are TRBV19 and TRBJ1-4; D is ambiguous. The CDR3 is made up of 16 amino acids. Trimming stripped 5 bases from V and 3 bases from J, with 16 bases between. From germline, CDR1 is LNHDA and CDR2 SQIVND (reference sequence). In nucleotides, the CDR3 is TGTGCCAGTAGTCCAACCGGGAAGGGAGCTAATGAAAAACTGTTTTTT. This encodes CASSPTGKGANEKLFF.

The rearrangement uses TRBV12-3 or TRBV12-4 and TRBJ1-1; TRBD1 matches 7 bases. This CDR3 is built from 13 residues. The junction had 7 bases not matched to a gene; V was cut back by 7 bases and J by 5 bases. The CDR3 spells CASTIQGGTEAFF. The CDR3 DNA reads TGTGCCAGCACCATCCAGGGGGGAACTGAAGCTTTCTTT.

This clonotype appeared a few times. The chain is built from TRBV2 and TRBJ2-7; D possibly corresponds to TRBD2 (5 bases). V shed 5 bases and J shed 2 bases, with 10 bases lying between them. This CDR3 has 13 residues. Per the germline V gene, CDR1 is SNHLY and CDR2 is FYNNEI. The CDR3 bases are TGTGCCAGCAGTCCCGGGGTGGCCTACGAGCAGTACTTC. Amino acids: CASSPGVAYEQYF.

The V and J genes are TRBV28 and TRBJ1-2; D is undetermined. Germline loops: CDR1 MDHEN, CDR2 SYDVKM. Trimming removed 3 bases at V and 4 bases at J, with 12 bases between. This CDR3 has 14 amino acids. In nucleotides, the CDR3 is TGTGCCAGCAGTTTTGGGGTTACCGCCTATGGCTACACCTTC. Amino acid sequence: CASSFGVTAYGYTF.

The chain has TRBV7-2 and TRBJ1-4, with D tentatively TRBD1 (6 bases). CDR1 is SGHTA and CDR2 is FQGNSA in the germline V gene. The CDR3 extends over 16 amino acids. The ends were cut back, 5 bases at V and 3 bases at J, with 16 bases in the middle. The chain's CDR3 is CASSLFGGRANEKLFF. CDR3 bases: TGTGCCAGCAGCCTCTTTGGGGGGCGAGCTAATGAAAAACTGTTTTTT.

In its sample, this clonotype was seen many times. The rearrangement joins TRBV4-3 to TRBJ1-5; TRBD1 aligns across 8 bases. Trimming took 2 bases from V and 6 from J; bases not matched to a gene: 3. Germline assignment: CDR1 LGHNA and CDR2 YSLEER. This CDR3 is built from 14 residues. The CDR3 loop reads CASSQSTGGQPQHF. The CDR3 DNA sequence: TGCGCCAGCAGCCAATCTACAGGGGGTCAGCCCCAGCATTTT.

This clonotype has a count of ten or more. The chain combines TRBV5-4 with TRBJ2-2; tentatively, D is TRBD1 (5 bases). Germline lookup yields CDR1 SGHNT and CDR2 YYREEE (reference sequence). Trimming shortened V by 0 bases and J by 6 bases, and 24 bases separated the two germline ends. The CDR3 is 19 amino acids. In nucleotides, the CDR3 is TGTGCCAGCAGCTTGGAGGTAGGGGTGGCCCCCTCCCCCGCCGGGGAGCTGTTTTTT. Residues: CASSLEVGVAPSPAGELFF. The full variable domain, its missing parts supplied by reference TRBV5-4 and TRBJ2-2, is ETGVTQSPTHLIKTRGQQVTLRCSSQSGHNTVSWYQQALGQGPQFIFQYYREEENGRGNFPPRFSGLQFPNYSSELNVNALELDDSALYLCASSLEVGVAPSPAGELFFGEGSRLTVL.

This clonotype occurred many times. V is TRBV27 and J is TRBJ1-4; unclear D gene. The V end lost 3 bases, the J end lost 5 bases, and 7 bases lay between the germline ends. The germline CDR1 and CDR2 sequences are MNHEY and SMNVEV (reference sequence). This CDR3 is built from 13 residues. The CDR3 loop is CASSFKRNEKLFF. The CDR3 coding sequence is TGTGCCAGCAGTTTCAAACGGAATGAAAAACTGTTTTTT.

This clonotype was recorded at least ten times. The V call is TRBV7-3, the J call TRBJ1-1; D may be TRBD1 (6 bases). V lost 5 bases to trimming and J lost 1 base, with 11 bases between them. This CDR3 region has 14 residues. Germline CDR1 reads SGHTA; CDR2 reads FQGTGA. The DNA for the CDR3 is TGTGCCAGCAGCGTCGACAGGACGAACACTGAAGCTTTCTTT. Its translation is CASSVDRTNTEAFF.

This clonotype was seen repeatedly, ten times or more. The V and J genes are TRBV20-1 and TRBJ2-5; TRBD2 matches 10 bases. The germline gives CDR1 DFQATT, CDR2 SNEGSKA (reference sequence). V dropped 6 bases and J dropped 9; count of bases not matched to a gene: 4. The CDR3 is 11 amino acids. For the CDR3, the DNA is TGCAGTGCAGCTAGCGGGAGCGCCCAGTACTTC. Translation gives CSAASGSAQYF.

This clonotype was observed at least ten times. The chain employs TRBV5-1 and TRBJ1-1, with 7 bases lining up with TRBD1. Unmatched junction bases numbered 6, after V lost 4 bases and J lost 3 bases. The CDR3 covers 14 residues. The germline CDR1 and CDR2 sequences are SGHRS and YFSETQ. The CDR3 bases are TGCGCCAGCAGCCAAAACACAGGGGACACTGAAGCTTTCTTT. Its protein product is CASSQNTGDTEAFF.

A few counts support this clonotype. The chain uses TRBV28 and TRBJ1-4; 10 bases match TRBD1. This CDR3 region has 18 residues. Germline V lookup: CDR1 MDHEN, CDR2 SYDVKM. After removal of 5 bases from V and 1 base from J, the junction contained 10 bases not matched to a gene. CDR3 sequence: CASSPGQGWVKTNEKLFF. Written as DNA, the CDR3 is TGTGCCAGCAGTCCGGGACAGGGGTGGGTTAAAACTAATGAAAAACTGTTTTTT.

The chain employs TRBV18 and TRBJ1-1; D uncertain. This CDR3 spans 13 amino acids. V gave up 5 bases and J gave up 1 base, with 8 bases separating them. The germline V gene has CDR1 KGHSH and CDR2 LQKENI. CDR3 sequence (DNA): TGTGCCAGCTCAGGGCAAGCGAACACTGAAGCTTTCTTT. Its protein is CASSGQANTEAFF.

This clonotype has a handful of counts. The rearrangement uses TRBV3-1 and TRBJ1-3; D is uncertain. The CDR3 is 16 residues long. CDR1 LGHDT and CDR2 YNNKEL come from the germline V gene (reference sequence). V lost 1 base to trimming and J lost 0 bases, with 10 bases between them. CDR3 nucleotide sequence: TGTGCCAGCAGCCAAGTTGGGCCGAGCTCTGGAAACACCATATATTTT. As protein: CASSQVGPSSGNTIYF. Full variable domain (rest looked up from reference TRBV3-1 and TRBJ1-3): DTAVSQTPKYLVTQMGNDKSIKCEQNLGHDTMYWYKQDSKKFLKIMFSYNNKELIINETVPNRFSPKSPDKAHLNLHINSLELGDSAVYFCASSQVGPSSGNTIYFGEGSWLTVV.

Only a few counts were recorded for this clonotype. The genes are TRBV7-2 and TRBJ2-5; 14 positions agree with TRBD2. There are 17 residues in the CDR3. Germline V gene data show CDR1 as SGHTA and CDR2 as FQGNSA. Germline trimming cut 4 bases from V and 4 bases from J; bases unmatched to any gene: 8. CDR3 nucleotide sequence: TGTGCCAGCAGCTCGACTAGCGGGAGGGCCGGGCGAGAGACCCAGTACTTC. It encodes CASSSTSGRAGRETQYF.

V gene TRBV2 combines with J gene TRBJ2-1, with 9 bases aligning to TRBD2. J lost 6 bases, V lost 8 bases, and 11 bases had no gene match. CDR1 is SNHLY and CDR2 is FYNNEI in the germline V gene. CDR3 size: 15 residues. The CDR3 DNA reads as TGTGCCAGCGGGGACGGGACTAGCAACTTCAATGAGCAGTTCTTC. It codes for CASGDGTSNFNEQFF.

The V and J genes are TRBV2 and TRBJ2-7, with D uncertain. Germline CDR1 SNHLY, CDR2 FYNNEI. The CDR3 runs to 13 residues. Trimming shortened V by 7 bases and J by 3 bases, and 13 bases separated the two germline ends. In DNA, the CDR3 is TGTGCCAGCACCTACGATTTAATCTACGAGCAGTACTTC. Its protein product is CASTYDLIYEQYF.

Comments on this clonotype: No conserved phenylalanine or tryptophan ends this CDR3, so it is likely a read error. The rearrangement joins TRBV5-1 to TRBJ2-7; D is undetermined. The CDR3 runs 12 residues. From germline, CDR1 is SGHRS and CDR2 YFSETQ. Trimming shortened V by 1 base and J by 5 bases, and 7 bases separated the two germline ends. CDR3 sequence (DNA): TGCGCCAGCAGCTTGCCTACGAACGAGCAGTACCTC. It encodes CASSLPTNEQYL.